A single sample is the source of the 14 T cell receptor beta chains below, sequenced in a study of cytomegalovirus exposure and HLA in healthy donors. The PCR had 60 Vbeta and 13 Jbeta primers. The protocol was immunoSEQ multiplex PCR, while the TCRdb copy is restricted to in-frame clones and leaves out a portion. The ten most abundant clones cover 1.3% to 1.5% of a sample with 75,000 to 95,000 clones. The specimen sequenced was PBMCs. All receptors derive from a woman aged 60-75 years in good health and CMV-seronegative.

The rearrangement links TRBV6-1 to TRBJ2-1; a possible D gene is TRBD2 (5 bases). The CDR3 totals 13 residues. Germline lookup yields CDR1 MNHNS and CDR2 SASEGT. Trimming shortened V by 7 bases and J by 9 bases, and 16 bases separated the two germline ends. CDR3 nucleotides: TGTGCCAGCATCAGTGGGAACGGAGGTGAGCAGTTCTTC. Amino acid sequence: CASISGNGGEQFF.

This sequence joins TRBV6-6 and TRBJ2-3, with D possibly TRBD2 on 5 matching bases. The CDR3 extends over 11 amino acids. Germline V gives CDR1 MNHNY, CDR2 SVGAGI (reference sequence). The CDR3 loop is CAEGTVDTQYF. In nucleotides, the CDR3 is TGTGCAGAGGGAACTGTGGATACGCAGTATTTT.

The CDR3 DNA sequence: TGTGCCAGCAGCTTGAGAATGACTAGCGGGAGGGTGAATACGCAGTATTTT. Protein product: CASSLRMTSGRVNTQYF. The chain combines TRBV5-4 with TRBJ2-3; 14 nucleotides match TRBD2. The V and J ends lost 1 base and 7 bases, in that order; junction bases with no gene match: 8. Germline V gene sequence: CDR1 SGHNT, CDR2 YYREEE (reference sequence). The CDR3 has 17 residues. The full variable domain, in which reference TRBV5-4 and TRBJ2-3 provide the parts outside the CDR3, is ETGVTQSPTHLIKTRGQQVTLRCSSQSGHNTVSWYQQALGQGPQFIFQYYREEENGRGNFPPRFSGLQFPNYSSELNVNALELDDSALYLCASSLRMTSGRVNTQYFGPGTRLTVL.

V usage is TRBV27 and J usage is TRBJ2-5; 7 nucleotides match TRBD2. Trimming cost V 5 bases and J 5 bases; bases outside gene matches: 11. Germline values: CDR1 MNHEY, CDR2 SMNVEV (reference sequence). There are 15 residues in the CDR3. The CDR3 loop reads CASSISRLAGETQYF. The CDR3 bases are TGTGCCAGCAGTATTTCTCGACTAGCAGGGGAGACCCAGTACTTC.

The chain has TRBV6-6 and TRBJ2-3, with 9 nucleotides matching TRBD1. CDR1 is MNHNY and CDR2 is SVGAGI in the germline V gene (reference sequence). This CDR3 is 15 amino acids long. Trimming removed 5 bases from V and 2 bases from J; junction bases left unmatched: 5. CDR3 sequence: CASSVGTGITDTQYF. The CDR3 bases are TGTGCCAGCAGTGTCGGGACAGGGATCACAGATACGCAGTATTTT.

CDR3 DNA sequence: TGTGCCAGCAGTACTAGGAGCACCTACGAGCAGTACTTC. Translating gives CASSTRSTYEQYF. The chain couples TRBV5-4 to TRBJ2-7; perhaps TRBD2 as D (5 bases). Trimming removed 5 bases from V and 2 bases from J, with 11 bases in between. Germline loops: CDR1 SGHNT, CDR2 YYREEE (reference sequence). The CDR3 has 13 amino acids.

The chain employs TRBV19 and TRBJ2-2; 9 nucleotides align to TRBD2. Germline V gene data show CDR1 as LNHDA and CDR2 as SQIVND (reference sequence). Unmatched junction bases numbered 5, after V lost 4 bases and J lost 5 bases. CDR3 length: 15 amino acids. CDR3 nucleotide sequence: TGTGCCAGTAGTACGGGCGGGAGGGATACCGGGGAGCTGTTTTTT. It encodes CASSTGGRDTGELFF. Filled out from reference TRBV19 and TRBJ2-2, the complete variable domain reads DGGITQSPKYLFRKEGQNVTLSCEQNLNHDAMYWYRQDPGQGLRLIYYSQIVNDFQKGDIAEGYSVSREKKESFPLTVTSAQKNPTAFYLCASSTGGRDTGELFFGEGSRLTVL.

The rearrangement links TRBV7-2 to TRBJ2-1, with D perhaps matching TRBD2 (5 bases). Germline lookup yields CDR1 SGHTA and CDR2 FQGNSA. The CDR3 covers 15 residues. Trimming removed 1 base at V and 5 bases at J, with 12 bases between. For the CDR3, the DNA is TGTGCCAGCAGCTTAGAGGCTAGCCGTCACAATGAGCAGTTCTTC. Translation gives CASSLEASRHNEQFF.

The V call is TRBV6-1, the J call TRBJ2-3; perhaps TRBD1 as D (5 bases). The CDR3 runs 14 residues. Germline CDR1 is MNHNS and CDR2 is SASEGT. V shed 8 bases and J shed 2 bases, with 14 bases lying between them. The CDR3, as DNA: TGTGCCAGCCGCCCCAGGGCGAACACAGATACGCAGTATTTT. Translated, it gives CASRPRANTDTQYF.

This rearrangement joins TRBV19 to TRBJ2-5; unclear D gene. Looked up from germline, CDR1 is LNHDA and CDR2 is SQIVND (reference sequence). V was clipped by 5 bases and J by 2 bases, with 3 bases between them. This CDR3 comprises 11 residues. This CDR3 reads CASSPQETQYF. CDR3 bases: TGTGCCAGTAGTCCTCAAGAGACCCAGTACTTC. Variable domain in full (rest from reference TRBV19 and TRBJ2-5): DGGITQSPKYLFRKEGQNVTLSCEQNLNHDAMYWYRQDPGQGLRLIYYSQIVNDFQKGDIAEGYSVSREKKESFPLTVTSAQKNPTAFYLCASSPQETQYFGPGTRLLVL.

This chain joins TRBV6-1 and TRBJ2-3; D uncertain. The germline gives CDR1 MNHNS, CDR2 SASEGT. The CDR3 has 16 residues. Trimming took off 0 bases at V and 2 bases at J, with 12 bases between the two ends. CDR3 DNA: TGTGCCAGCAGTGAAGCGCTTCGCGGATACACAGATACGCAGTATTTT. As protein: CASSEALRGYTDTQYF.

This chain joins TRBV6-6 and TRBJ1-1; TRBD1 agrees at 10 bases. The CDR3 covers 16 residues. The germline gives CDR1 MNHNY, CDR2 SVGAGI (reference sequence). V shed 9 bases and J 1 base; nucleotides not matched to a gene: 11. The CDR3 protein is CASRQGQGIRNTEAFF. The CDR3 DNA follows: TGTGCCAGTAGACAGGGACAGGGGATACGGAACACTGAAGCTTTCTTT.

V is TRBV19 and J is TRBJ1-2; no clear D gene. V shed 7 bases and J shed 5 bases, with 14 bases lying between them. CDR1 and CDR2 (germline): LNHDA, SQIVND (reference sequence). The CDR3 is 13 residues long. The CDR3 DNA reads TGTGCCAGTAAGGAGGCGCGGCCATATGGCTACACCTTC. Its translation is CASKEARPYGYTF.

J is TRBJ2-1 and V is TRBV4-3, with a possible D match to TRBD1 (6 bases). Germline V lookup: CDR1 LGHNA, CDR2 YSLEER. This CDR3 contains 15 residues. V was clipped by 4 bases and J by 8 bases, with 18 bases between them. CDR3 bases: TGCGCCAGCAGCCCATCACAGGGTGCTAGGCATGAGCAGTTCTTC. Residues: CASSPSQGARHEQFF.